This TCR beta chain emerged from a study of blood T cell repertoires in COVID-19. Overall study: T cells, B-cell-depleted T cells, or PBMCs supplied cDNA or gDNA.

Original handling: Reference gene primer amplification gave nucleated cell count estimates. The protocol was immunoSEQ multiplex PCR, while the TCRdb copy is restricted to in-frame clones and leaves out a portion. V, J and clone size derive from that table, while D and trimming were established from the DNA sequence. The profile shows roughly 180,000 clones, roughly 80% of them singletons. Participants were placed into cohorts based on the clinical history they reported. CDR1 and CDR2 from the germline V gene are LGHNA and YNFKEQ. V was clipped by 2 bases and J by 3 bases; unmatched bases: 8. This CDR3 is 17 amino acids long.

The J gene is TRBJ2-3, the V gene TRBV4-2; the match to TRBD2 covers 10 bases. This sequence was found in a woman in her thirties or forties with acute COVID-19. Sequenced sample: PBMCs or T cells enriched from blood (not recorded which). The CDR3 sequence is CASSQTAGTSATDTQYF. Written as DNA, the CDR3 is TGTGCCAGCAGCCAAACCGCCGGGACTAGCGCGACAGATACGCAGTATTTT.